The 10 T cell receptor beta chains given below trace back to one sample, sequenced in a study of cytomegalovirus exposure and HLA in healthy donors. PCR amplification relied on 60 Vbeta primers (plus 13 Jbeta primers). Measured with immunoSEQ multiplex PCR; TCRdb has only the in-frame clones, and not every one. This repertoire shows fewer than 150,000 clones, around 77% found once; its top ten account for 2% to 2.5%. The material sequenced was PBMCs. The receptors stem from a man aged 25 to 40 in good health and CMV-seronegative.

This clone turned up a few times. The chain carries TRBV27 and TRBJ2-7; 10 bases agree with TRBD2. Germline V gene data show CDR1 as MNHEY and CDR2 as SMNVEV (reference sequence). V dropped 4 bases and J dropped 0; count of bases not matched to a gene: 3. The CDR3 is 15 amino acids. In DNA, the CDR3 is TGTGCCAGCAGTTCCAGCGGGGGGGTCTCCTACGAGCAGTACTTC. The encoded protein is CASSSSGGVSYEQYF.

The chain combines TRBV6-1 with TRBJ1-2; 7 bases match TRBD1. Germline assignment: CDR1 MNHNS and CDR2 SASEGT. Trimming removed 2 bases from V and 8 bases from J; junction bases left unmatched: 5. This CDR3 is built from 13 residues. The CDR3 DNA follows: TGTGCCAGCAGTGAATCAGGGGGGCTCGGCTACACCTTC. Translation gives CASSESGGLGYTF.

In regard to this clone: The same CDR3 can be traced to other DNA sequences in this sample. This chain joins TRBV2 and TRBJ2-1; 12 bases map to TRBD2. Germline assignment: CDR1 SNHLY and CDR2 FYNNEI. The CDR3 runs to 16 residues. V shed 7 bases and J 3 bases; nucleotides not matched to a gene: 7. For the CDR3, the DNA is TGTGCCAGCACCCTAGCGGGAGGGGTACTCTACAATGAGCAGTTCTTC. Translated, it gives CASTLAGGVLYNEQFF.

This chain connects TRBV6-5 to TRBJ2-6; D remains unclear. The V gene lost 4 bases and the J gene lost 4 bases, with 5 bases spanning the gap. This CDR3 spans 13 amino acids. CDR1 and CDR2 from the germline V gene are MNHEY and SVGAGI. CDR3 loop: CASSSQGANVLTF. CDR3 bases: TGTGCCAGCAGTTCCCAGGGGGCCAACGTCCTGACTTTC.

This clone occurred once. V and J are TRBV11-2 and TRBJ1-1; D gene unclear. The CDR3 has 14 residues. Germline loops: CDR1 SGHAT, CDR2 FQNNGV. Trimming pared 5 bases from V and 3 bases from J, leaving 13 bases between. This chain's CDR3 is CASSHNPGDTEAFF. The CDR3 bases are TGTGCCAGCAGCCACAACCCAGGTGACACTGAAGCTTTCTTT.

V is TRBV27 and J is TRBJ2-7, with 12 nucleotides matching TRBD1. CDR3 length equals 13 residues. V was clipped by 6 bases and J by 6 bases; unmatched bases: 3. Germline lookup yields CDR1 MNHEY and CDR2 SMNVEV (reference sequence). CDR3 nucleotide sequence: TGTGCCAGCAGCCGGGACAGGGGGCTCGAGCAGTACTTC. Its protein product is CASSRDRGLEQYF.

The genes are TRBV7-9 and TRBJ2-5; no clear D gene. The CDR3 runs 16 residues. V lost 1 base to trimming and J lost 4 bases, with 16 bases between them. Germline V gives CDR1 SEHNR, CDR2 FQNEAQ (reference sequence). The CDR3 region is CASSLELQARIETQYF. In DNA form, the CDR3 reads TGTGCCAGCAGCTTAGAGCTCCAGGCTCGAATAGAGACCCAGTACTTC.

This clone was observed once. This chain uses TRBV4-2 with TRBJ2-2, with D tentatively TRBD2 (5 bases). Trimming cost V 0 bases and J 1 base, with 12 bases left between them. CDR3 length: 17 residues. Per the germline V gene, CDR1 is LGHNA and CDR2 is YNFKEQ. The CDR3 loop reads CASSQEAGRGNTGELFF. As DNA, the CDR3 is TGTGCCAGCAGCCAAGAGGCGGGTCGGGGGAACACCGGGGAGCTGTTTTTT.

The chain couples TRBV7-9 to TRBJ2-7; TRBD2 agrees at 8 bases. Germline loops: CDR1 SEHNR, CDR2 FQNEAQ (reference sequence). The length of the CDR3 is 13 residues. Losses at the gene ends were 7 bases for V and 5 bases for J; bases not matched to a gene: 7. The CDR3 reads CASTSGLEDEQYF. Here the CDR3 DNA reads TGTGCCAGCACCTCGGGACTAGAGGACGAGCAGTACTTC.

The rearrangement joins TRBV28 to TRBJ1-2; the D is unclear. Per germline, CDR1 MDHEN and CDR2 SYDVKM. CDR3 length equals 17 residues. V was shortened by 4 bases and J by 1 base, with 19 bases between the two germline ends. CDR3 protein: CASSYLLPFSFNYGYTF. CDR3 DNA: TGTGCCAGCAGTTATTTACTACCCTTTAGCTTTAACTATGGCTACACCTTC.